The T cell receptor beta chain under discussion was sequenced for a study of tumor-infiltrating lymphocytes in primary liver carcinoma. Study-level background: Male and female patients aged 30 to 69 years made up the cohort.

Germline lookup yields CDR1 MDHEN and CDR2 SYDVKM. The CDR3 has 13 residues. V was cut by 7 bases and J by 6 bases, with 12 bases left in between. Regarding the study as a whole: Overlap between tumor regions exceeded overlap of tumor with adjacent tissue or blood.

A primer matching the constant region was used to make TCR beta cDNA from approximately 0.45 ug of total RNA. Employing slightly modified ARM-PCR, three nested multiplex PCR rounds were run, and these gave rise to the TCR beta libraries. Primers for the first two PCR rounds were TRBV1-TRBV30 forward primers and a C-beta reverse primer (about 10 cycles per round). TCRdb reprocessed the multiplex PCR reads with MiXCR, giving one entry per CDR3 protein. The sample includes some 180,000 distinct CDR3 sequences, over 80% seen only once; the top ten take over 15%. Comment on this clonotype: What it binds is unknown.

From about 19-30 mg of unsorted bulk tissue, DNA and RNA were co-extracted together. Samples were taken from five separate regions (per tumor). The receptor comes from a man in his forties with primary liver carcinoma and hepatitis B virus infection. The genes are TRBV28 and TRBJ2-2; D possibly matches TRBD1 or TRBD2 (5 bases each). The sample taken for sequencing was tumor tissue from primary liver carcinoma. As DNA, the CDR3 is TGTGCCAGCAAGAAAAGGGGAGCCGGGGAGCTGTTTTTT. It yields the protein CASKKRGAGELFF.